This T cell receptor (beta chain) was recorded in a study of cytomegalovirus exposure and HLA in healthy donors. Study-level points and caveats: Researchers reported from a later analysis that most CMV-associated TCR beta chains appeared HLA-restricted. Follow-up analysis later connected one missense variant in DCLRE1C with trimming of TCR beta V- and J-genes.

Vbeta (60) and Jbeta (13) primers were used in the PCR. Profiled with immunoSEQ multiplex PCR; TCRdb holds only in-frame clones, not every one. The repertoire holds about 150,000 clones, about 64% seen once, with around 3% in the top ten. Of note for this clone: What it binds is not known.

Healthy people donating bone marrow made up the donors. This CDR3 has 14 amino acids. Germline CDR1 and CDR2: SGHTA and FQGNSA. V lost 6 bases, J lost 6 bases, and 10 bases stayed unmatched. Input material: PBMCs. This clonotype was obtained from a woman in her twenties or thirties in good health and CMV-seropositive. This chain uses TRBV7-2 with TRBJ1-1, with 7 bases identical to TRBD1. The CDR3 protein is CASRWRQGDSEAFF. The CDR3 DNA is TGTGCCAGCAGGTGGAGACAGGGTGACTCTGAAGCTTTCTTT. Combining the CDR3 with reference TRBV7-2 and TRBJ1-1 gives the whole variable domain GAGVSQSPSNKVTEKGKDVELRCDPISGHTALYWYRQSLGQGLEFLIYFQGNSAPDKSGLPSDRFSAERTGGSVSTLTIQRTQQEDSAVYLCASRWRQGDSEAFFGQGTRLTVV.